What follows is one TCR beta chain and its context. Its specific antigen is unknown. The record has no base qualities; no much larger clone is one base away. This sample is drawn from a study (dated by TCRdb to the early 2020s). On the study overall, not on this receptor specifically: Further investigation, including longitudinal sampling and assessment of a control group, is stated by the authors to be required.

PBMCs were isolated from peripheral blood, and TCR beta sequencing was performed on genomic DNA from unsorted PBMCs. TCR beta chain repertoires were profiled by survey-level sequencing on the immunoSEQ platform. The authors' analysis ran thus. CDR3 amino acid length spectratypes and V-J pairing frequencies were compared, and repertoire diversity was measured with the inverse Simpson index. Clonotypes specific to SARS-CoV-2, CMV, influenza A and EBV were annotated by matching TCR beta CDR3 sequences against VDJdb. TCRdb retrieved this table from immuneACCESS and kept in-frame rearrangements only. Not all clones are present; in checked studies, unresolved V genes account for under half, and no reason is known for the remainder. V and J calls and clone size are given by that table; D and trimming were obtained from the DNA. In all, the sample holds 55,000 to 70,000 clones, and just under 95% of those were seen once. 4% to 5% of the sample lies in the top ten.

The CDR3 covers 15 residues, taking in both the cysteine and the phenylalanine. Solely the CDR3 DNA is kept, with 45 bases framed from the first base. As encoded in the germline V gene, CDR1 is SGDLS while CDR2 is YYNGEE. Germline trimming: 6 bases from V, 6 bases from J; junction bases outside gene matches: 11. The TCR comes from a man in his forties with rheumatoid arthritis. The rearrangement combines TRBV9 with TRBJ2-1; the central 8 bases match TRBD2. The source material was PBMCs. The CDR3 region reads CASTPLSGVSNEQFF. In nucleotide form, the sequence is TGTGCCAGCACCCCCCTTAGCGGGGTAAGCAATGAGCAGTTCTTC.